These 16 T cell receptor beta chains originate from one sample sequenced in a study of CD8 T cells in ankylosing spondylitis (dated by TCRdb to 2017 to 2019). Study-wide findings and limitations: Blood from ankylosing spondylitis patients appeared to be characterized by a TCR beta motif made up of several highly homologous amino acid variants.

Their antigens remain unidentified. The library was built by means of 5' RACE. TCRdb shows the sequencer as Illumina HiSeq 2500. TCRdb passed the public sequencing reads through fastp at Q25 and MiXCR, retaining productive beta sequences. Identical CDR3 proteins give one entry, which carries the most common genes and DNA. This sample holds approximately 500,000 distinct CDR3 sequences; roughly an eighth were observed only once. In total, the top ten clones hold about 6.8% of the sample. Sequenced material: blood, either unsorted or a sorted T cell fraction (not recorded which). The receptors derive from a male donor with ankylosing spondylitis.

This clonotype turned up a few times. The chain uses TRBV20-1 and TRBJ1-3; the match to TRBD1 covers 8 bases. The junction had 8 bases not matched to a gene; V was cut back by 5 bases and J by 2 bases. This CDR3 contains 15 residues. CDR1 is DFQATT and CDR2 is SNEGSKA in the germline V gene (reference sequence). The CDR3 spells CSAWTGLGAGNTIYF. The CDR3 coding sequence is TGCAGTGCTTGGACAGGGCTAGGGGCTGGAAACACCATATATTTT.

This chain connects TRBV15 to TRBJ2-1; unclear D gene. CDR3 length: 16 amino acids. V was cut by 2 bases and J by 0 bases, with 11 bases left in between. Germline V CDR1 and CDR2: LNHNV, YYDKDF (reference sequence). The CDR3 nucleotides are TGTGCCACCAGCAGACCGACCTCCGGCTCCTACAATGAGCAGTTCTTC. Translated: CATSRPTSGSYNEQFF.

The chain recombines TRBV20-1 with TRBJ2-1; 15 bases line up with TRBD2. The CDR3 runs to 19 residues. From germline, CDR1 is DFQATT and CDR2 SNEGSKA (reference sequence). J was trimmed by 7 bases and V by 0 bases; bases with no gene match: 13. The CDR3 region is CSARDLGLAGGPGWNEQFF. DNA for the CDR3: TGCAGTGCTAGAGATCTAGGACTAGCGGGAGGGCCGGGTTGGAATGAGCAGTTCTTC.

Many counts were recorded for this clonotype. The chain couples TRBV12-3 or TRBV12-4 to TRBJ2-1; weak D call: TRBD1 (5 bases). This CDR3 spans 14 amino acids. Trimming pared 6 bases from V and 4 bases from J, leaving 13 bases between. This CDR3 reads CASSSDRVYNEQFF. CDR3 bases: TGTGCCAGCAGCTCCGACAGAGTGTACAATGAGCAGTTCTTC.

Here the CDR3 DNA reads TGCAGTGCTCGCTCACCTACGTGGGCAAACACTGAAGCTTTCTTT. Its protein product is CSARSPTWANTEAFF. The chain couples TRBV20-1 to TRBJ1-1; D is unresolved. Germline CDR1 and CDR2: DFQATT and SNEGSKA (reference sequence). V lost 5 bases, J lost 2 bases, and 18 bases lay in between. The CDR3 is 15 residues long.

This clonotype has more than one count but fewer than ten. The chain couples TRBV5-1 to TRBJ2-7; TRBD2 aligns across 9 bases. Germline-derived CDR1 and CDR2 are SGHRS and YFSETQ. V gave up 0 bases and J gave up 1 base; unmatched junction bases: 5. CDR3 length: 16 residues. As DNA, the CDR3 is TGCGCCAGCAGCTTGGGGATAGCGGGAGCGTCCTACGAGCAGTACGTC. Residues: CASSLGIAGASYEQYV.

The chain has TRBV20-1 and TRBJ1-1, with 9 bases lining up with TRBD1. The CDR3 is 14 residues long. V trimming: 6 bases; J trimming: 11 bases; junction bases outside the gene matches: 16. The germline CDR1 and CDR2 sequences are DFQATT and SNEGSKA (reference sequence). The CDR3 DNA is TGCAGTGCCAAAGCCCGGGACAGGGTTATACGGGCTTTCTTT. Translated, it gives CSAKARDRVIRAFF.

The chain employs TRBV7-9 and TRBJ1-2, with 12 bases that match TRBD1. J gave up 7 bases and V 4 bases, and 10 bases lay outside the gene matches. The CDR3 spans 16 residues. Germline V gives CDR1 SEHNR, CDR2 FQNEAQ (reference sequence). CDR3 bases: TGTGCCAGCAGCTCGGGACAGGGGGCGGACTCTGGTGGCTACACCTTC. Translation: CASSSGQGADSGGYTF.

This clonotype was counted at least ten times. The chain carries TRBV7-2 and TRBJ2-1; possible D gene TRBD2, 6 bases. The CDR3 extends over 16 amino acids. V gave up 2 bases and J gave up 0 bases, with 11 bases separating them. Germline V gene sequence: CDR1 SGHTA, CDR2 FQGNSA. CDR3 nucleotide sequence: TGTGCCAGCAGCTTACAGGCTAGCGCCTCCTACAATGAGCAGTTCTTC. As protein: CASSLQASASYNEQFF.

This clonotype was found a few times. The J gene is TRBJ1-2, the V gene TRBV7-2; D is unclear. V lost 5 bases and J lost 3, with 10 bases in between. The CDR3 is 13 amino acids. The germline V gene encodes CDR1 SGHTA and CDR2 FQGNSA. The CDR3 coding sequence is TGTGCCAGCAGCGCCAGAGTGGACTATGGCTACACCTTC. Its translation: CASSARVDYGYTF.

The chain uses TRBV18 and TRBJ2-7; D uncertain. Looked up from germline, CDR1 is KGHSH and CDR2 is LQKENI. The V end lost 2 bases, the J end lost 1 base, and 15 bases lay between the germline ends. CDR3 size: 16 residues. The CDR3 spells CASSPISRLRSYEQYF. As DNA, the CDR3 is TGTGCCAGCTCACCAATTAGCAGGTTAAGATCCTACGAGCAGTACTTC.

This clonotype has at least ten counts. The chain carries TRBV5-1 and TRBJ2-1, with TRBD2 matching over 7 bases. After removal of 4 bases from V and 6 bases from J, the junction contained 7 bases not matched to a gene. Germline values: CDR1 SGHRS, CDR2 YFSETQ. The CDR3 is 14 amino acids. CDR3 protein: CASSMPPGGNEQFF. In DNA, the CDR3 is TGCGCCAGCAGCATGCCCCCGGGGGGCAATGAGCAGTTCTTC.

This chain joins TRBV2 and TRBJ2-7; no definite D call. Trimming left V 2 bases short and J 6 bases short, with 5 bases between. Germline loops: CDR1 SNHLY, CDR2 FYNNEI. The CDR3 length is 11 residues. In nucleotides, the CDR3 is TGTGCCAGCAGTGAATATTCCGAGCAGTACGTC. Translated, it gives CASSEYSEQYV.

This clonotype was observed many times. The rearrangement uses TRBV5-1 and TRBJ1-1; D gene uncertain. The germline gives CDR1 SGHRS, CDR2 YFSETQ. This CDR3 spans 14 amino acids. Trimming stripped 0 bases from V and 0 bases from J, with 6 bases between. The CDR3, as DNA: TGCGCCAGCAGCTTGGAGGCTCTGAACACTGAAGCTTTCTTT. Residues: CASSLEALNTEAFF.

The chain carries TRBV6-2 or TRBV6-3 and TRBJ2-1; D is unresolved. CDR3 length equals 14 residues. Per the germline V gene, CDR1 is MNHEY and CDR2 is SVGEGT. V was trimmed by 0 bases and J by 4 bases, leaving 7 bases between them. CDR3 nucleotide sequence: TGTGCCAGCAGTTACTCGAGTGGGTACAATGAGCAGTTCTTC. Translation: CASSYSSGYNEQFF.

This clonotype has more than one count but fewer than ten. This chain links TRBV20-1 with TRBJ1-6, with D tentatively TRBD1 (6 bases). Trimming shortened V by 4 bases and J by 2 bases, and 15 bases separated the two germline ends. CDR3 length equals 16 residues. CDR1 DFQATT and CDR2 SNEGSKA come from the germline V gene (reference sequence). CDR3 in amino acids: CSATRGGGTYNSPLHF. The CDR3 DNA is TGCAGTGCTACCCGAGGGGGGGGGACCTATAATTCACCCCTCCACTTT.